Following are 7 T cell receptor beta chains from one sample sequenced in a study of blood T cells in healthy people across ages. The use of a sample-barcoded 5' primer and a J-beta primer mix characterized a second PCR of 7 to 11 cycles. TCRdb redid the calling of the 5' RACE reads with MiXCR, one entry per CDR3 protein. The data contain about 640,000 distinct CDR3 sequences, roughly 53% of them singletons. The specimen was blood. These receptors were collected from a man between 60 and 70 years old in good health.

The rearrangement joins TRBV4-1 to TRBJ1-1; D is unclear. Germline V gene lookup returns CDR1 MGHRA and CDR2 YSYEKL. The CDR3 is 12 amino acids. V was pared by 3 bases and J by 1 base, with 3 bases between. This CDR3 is CASSHGNTEAFF. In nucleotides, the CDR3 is TGCGCCAGCAGCCACGGGAACACTGAAGCTTTCTTT.

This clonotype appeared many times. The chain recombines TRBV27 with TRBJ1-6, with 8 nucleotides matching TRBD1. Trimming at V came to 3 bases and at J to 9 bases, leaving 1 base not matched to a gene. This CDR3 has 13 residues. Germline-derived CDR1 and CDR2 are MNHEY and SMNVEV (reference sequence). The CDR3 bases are TGTGCCAGCAGTTTGACAGGGGTTTCACCCCTCCACTTT. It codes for CASSLTGVSPLHF.

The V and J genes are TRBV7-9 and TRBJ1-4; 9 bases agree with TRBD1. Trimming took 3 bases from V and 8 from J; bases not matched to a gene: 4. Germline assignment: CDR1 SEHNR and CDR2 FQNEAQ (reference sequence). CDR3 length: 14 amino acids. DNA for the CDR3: TGTGCCAGCAGCTTGGGACAGGGTTTGGAAAAACTGTTTTTT. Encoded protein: CASSLGQGLEKLFF.

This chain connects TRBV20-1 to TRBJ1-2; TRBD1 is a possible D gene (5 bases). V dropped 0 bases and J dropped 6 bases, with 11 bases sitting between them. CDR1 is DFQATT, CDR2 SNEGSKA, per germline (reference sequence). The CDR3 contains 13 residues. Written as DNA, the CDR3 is TGCAGTGCTAGAGATTACAGGTTGCATGGCTACACCTTC. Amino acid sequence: CSARDYRLHGYTF.

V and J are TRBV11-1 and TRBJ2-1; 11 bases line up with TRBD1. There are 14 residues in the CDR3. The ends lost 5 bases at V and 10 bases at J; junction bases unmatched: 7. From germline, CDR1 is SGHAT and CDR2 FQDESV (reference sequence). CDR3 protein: CASSIGQGAEEQFF. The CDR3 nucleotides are TGTGCCAGCAGCATCGGACAGGGGGCAGAGGAGCAGTTCTTC.

CDR3 sequence: CASSFTGQAREQFF. DNA for the CDR3: TGTGCCAGCAGCTTTACGGGACAGGCAAGGGAGCAGTTCTTC. The chain has TRBV5-4 and TRBJ2-1; 8 positions match TRBD1. Germline CDR1 reads SGHNT; CDR2 reads YYREEE (reference sequence). The length of the CDR3 is 14 residues. The junction had 8 bases not matched to a gene; V was cut back by 2 bases and J by 10 bases.

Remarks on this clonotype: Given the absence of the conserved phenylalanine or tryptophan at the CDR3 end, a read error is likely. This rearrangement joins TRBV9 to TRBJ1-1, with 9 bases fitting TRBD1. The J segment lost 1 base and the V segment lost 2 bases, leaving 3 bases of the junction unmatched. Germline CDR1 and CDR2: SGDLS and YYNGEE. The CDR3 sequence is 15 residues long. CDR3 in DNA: TGTGCCAGCAGCGTCGCGGGACAGGGGAACACTGAAGCTTTCCTT. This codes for CASSVAGQGNTEAFL.